A single sample gave rise to the 16 T cell receptor beta chains below, sequenced in a study of blood T cells in healthy people across ages. Together with a sample-barcoded 5' primer, a J-beta primer mix was included in a second PCR lasting about 7 to 12 cycles. MiXCR was run by TCRdb on the 5' RACE reads, yielding one entry per CDR3 protein. Counted here are approximately 670,000 distinct CDR3 sequences, roughly 41% occurring once; the ten biggest clones make up about 32%. Material for sequencing was blood. The receptor source for this set is a man older than 75 in good health.

The rearrangement joins TRBV5-1 to TRBJ2-2, with 12 bases identical to TRBD2. The CDR3 sequence is 16 residues long. V was pared by 5 bases and J by 4 bases, with 6 bases of the junction left unmatched. Germline CDR1 is SGHRS and CDR2 is YFSETQ. The CDR3 nucleotides read TGCGCCAGCAGACCCGGACTAGCGGGGTCCACCGGGGAGCTGTTTTTT. Amino acid sequence: CASRPGLAGSTGELFF.

The chain couples TRBV3-1 to TRBJ1-4, with a possible D match to TRBD1 (5 bases). The CDR3 runs to 15 residues. V was cut by 5 bases and J by 2 bases, with 12 bases left in between. CDR1 is LGHDT and CDR2 is YNNKEL in the germline V gene (reference sequence). The CDR3 region has the DNA TGTGCCAGCAGCGACGGGGGGACGACTAATGAAAAACTGTTTTTT. Amino acids: CASSDGGTTNEKLFF.

The CDR3 loop reads CASSQDKTARAKLFF. In DNA, the CDR3 is TGTGCCAGCAGCCAAGATAAGACGGCGAGGGCTAAACTGTTTTTT. This chain uses TRBV3-1 with TRBJ1-4; D not certain. The V gene's germline CDR1 is LGHDT and CDR2 YNNKEL (reference sequence). The ends were cut back, 0 bases at V and 11 bases at J, with 16 bases in the middle. CDR3 length equals 15 residues. The full variable domain, with the rest looked up from reference TRBV3-1 and TRBJ1-4, is DTAVSQTPKYLVTQMGNDKSIKCEQNLGHDTMYWYKQDSKKFLKIMFSYNNKELIINETVPNRFSPKSPDKAHLNLHINSLELGDSAVYFCASSQDKTARAKLFFGSGTQLSVL.

The rearrangement links TRBV29-1 to TRBJ2-2; a weak D match, TRBD1 (6 bases). Germline assignment: CDR1 SQVTM and CDR2 ANQGSEA. The V end lost 4 bases, the J end lost 3 bases, and 9 bases lay between the germline ends. This CDR3 is built from 13 residues. This CDR3 is CSVGAGDTGELFF. CDR3 in DNA: TGCAGCGTTGGGGCAGGGGACACCGGGGAGCTGTTTTTT.

The gene calls are TRBV25-1 and TRBJ2-3; D not certain. Germline values: CDR1 MGHDK, CDR2 SYGVNS. Trimming removed 6 bases from V and 1 base from J, with 8 bases in between. The CDR3 has 13 amino acids. The CDR3 coding sequence is TGTGCCAGCAGGAGAGATCGCACAGATACGCAGTATTTT. Translating it yields CASRRDRTDTQYF.

The CDR3 nucleotides read TGTGCCAGCTTTCGACAGTCCGGACTAGCGGGAGGGTACGAGCAGTACTTC. Encoded protein: CASFRQSGLAGGYEQYF. The V gene is TRBV7-2, the J gene TRBJ2-7, with TRBD2 identical over 15 bases. Losses at the gene ends were 8 bases for V and 4 bases for J; bases not matched to a gene: 12. The CDR3 totals 17 residues. CDR1 is SGHTA, CDR2 FQGNSA, per germline.

This clonotype was found a few times. The CDR3 DNA is TGTGCCAGCAGCCCCCGACAGTACGCGAACACCGGGGAGCTGTTTTTT. Protein: CASSPRQYANTGELFF. V and J are TRBV6-2 or TRBV6-3 and TRBJ2-2, with D tentatively TRBD1 (5 bases). Germline V gives CDR1 MNHEY, CDR2 SVGEGT. This CDR3 comprises 16 residues. With 6 bases removed from V and 0 bases from J, the gap between germline ends came to 14 bases.

This clonotype appeared a few times. The chain joins TRBV7-2 to TRBJ2-7; TRBD1 is a possible D gene (5 bases). In germline, CDR1 is SGHTA, CDR2 FQGNSA. The CDR3 runs 15 residues. The germline V and J ends were trimmed by 4 bases and 0 bases, with 13 bases remaining between them. The CDR3 sequence is CASSSTGSYSYEQYF. Written as DNA, the CDR3 is TGTGCCAGCAGCTCTACAGGTTCCTACTCCTACGAGCAGTACTTC.

V usage is TRBV5-1 and J usage is TRBJ2-3; the match to TRBD2 covers 12 bases. The germline V gene has CDR1 SGHRS and CDR2 YFSETQ. The CDR3 is 17 amino acids. V lost 1 base, J lost 2 bases, and 5 bases stayed unmatched. CDR3 amino acids: CASSLSRTSGDTDTQYF. The DNA for the CDR3 is TGCGCCAGCAGCTTGAGCCGGACTAGCGGGGACACAGATACGCAGTATTTT.

The J gene is TRBJ2-4, the V gene TRBV2; 9 bases are a match to TRBD1. TRBJ2-7 explains the end of the DNA better; the J call may be wrong. The CDR3 is made up of 13 amino acids. Germline V CDR1 and CDR2: SNHLY, FYNNEI. As DNA, the CDR3 is TGTGCCAGCGCGGGACAGGGTCACTACGAGCAGTACTTC. It is translated as CASAGQGHYEQYF.

This clonotype has only a few counts. V and J are TRBV24-1 and TRBJ2-2; 11 bases are shared with TRBD1. Germline V gives CDR1 KGHDR, CDR2 SFDVKD. CDR3 length: 16 amino acids. Germline trimming cut 3 bases from V and 4 bases from J; bases unmatched to any gene: 3. CDR3 in amino acids: CATSDAGTGGTGELFF. In DNA, the CDR3 is TGTGCCACCAGTGATGCCGGGACAGGGGGCACCGGGGAGCTGTTTTTT.

V and J are TRBV5-1 and TRBJ1-4; the match to TRBD1 covers 7 bases. From germline, CDR1 is SGHRS and CDR2 YFSETQ. The CDR3 has 18 amino acids. The ends lost 0 bases at V and 0 bases at J; junction bases unmatched: 8. As DNA, the CDR3 is TGCGCCAGCAGCTTGGGCGACAGGGTGGGCGCAACTAATGAAAAACTGTTTTTT. Translating it yields CASSLGDRVGATNEKLFF.

Only a few counts were recorded for this clonotype. The CDR3 sequence: CASSLGHSAPDTQYF. CDR3 sequence (DNA): TGTGCCAGCAGCTTGGGTCACAGCGCCCCGGATACGCAGTATTTT. V is TRBV5-5 and J is TRBJ2-3; D unclear. V was cut by 0 bases and J by 6 bases, with 14 bases left in between. The CDR3 is made up of 15 amino acids. Germline lookup yields CDR1 SGHKS and CDR2 YYEKEE (reference sequence).

Comment on this clonotype: A much larger clone sits a single nucleotide away, making a read error possible. The V and J genes are TRBV14 and TRBJ1-5; D may be TRBD1 (5 bases). Germline lookup yields CDR1 SGHDN and CDR2 FVKESK. The CDR3 length is 13 residues. The CDR3 sequence: CAGSQGAGQPQHF. In DNA, the CDR3 is TGTGCCGGCAGCCAAGGGGCCGGTCAGCCCCAGCATTTT. The full variable domain, with the rest looked up from reference TRBV14 and TRBJ1-5, is EAGVTQFPSHSVIEKGQTVTLRCDPISGHDNLYWYRRVMGKEIKFLLHFVKESKQDESGMPNNRFLAERTGGTYSTLKVQPAELEDSGVYFCAGSQGAGQPQHFGDGTRLSIL.

Concerning this clonotype itself: Since a much larger clone is just one base distant, this may be a read error. The J gene is TRBJ2-5, the V gene TRBV3-1, with 12 bases fitting TRBD2. There are 16 residues in the CDR3. From germline, CDR1 is LGHDT and CDR2 YNNKEL (reference sequence). The CDR3 DNA follows: TGTGCCAGCAGCCGGACTAGCGGGGACCCGCAAGAGACCCGGTACTTC. Its protein is CASSRTSGDPQETRYF.

This clonotype was detected only a few times. This chain links TRBV3-1 with TRBJ2-4; tentatively, D is TRBD2 (5 bases). Germline V CDR1 and CDR2: LGHDT, YNNKEL (reference sequence). CDR3 length equals 19 residues. Trimming took 4 bases from V and 1 from J, leaving 23 bases between them. The CDR3 loop is CASSPKESGVPSAKNIQYF. In DNA form, the CDR3 reads TGTGCCAGCAGCCCTAAAGAAAGCGGCGTCCCCTCCGCCAAAAACATTCAGTACTTC.